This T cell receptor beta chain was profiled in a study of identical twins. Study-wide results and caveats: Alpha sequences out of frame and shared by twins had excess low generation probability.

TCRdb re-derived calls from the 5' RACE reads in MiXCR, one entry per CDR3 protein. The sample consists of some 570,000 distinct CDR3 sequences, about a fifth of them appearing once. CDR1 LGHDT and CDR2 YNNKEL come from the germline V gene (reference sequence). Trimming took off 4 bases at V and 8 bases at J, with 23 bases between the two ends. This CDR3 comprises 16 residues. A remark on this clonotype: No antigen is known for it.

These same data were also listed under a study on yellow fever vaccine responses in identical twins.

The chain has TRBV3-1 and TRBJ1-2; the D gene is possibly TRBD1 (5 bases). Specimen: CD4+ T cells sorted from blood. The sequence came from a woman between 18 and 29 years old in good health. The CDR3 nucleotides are TGTGCCAGCAGCCTGGGTGGGGGTGCTACTACGAACGGCTACACCTTC. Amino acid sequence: CASSLGGGATTNGYTF.